Listed below are T cell receptor beta chains from one sample, sequenced in a study of blood T cell repertoires in COVID-19. The repertoire was sequenced with immunoSEQ multiplex PCR; TCRdb's copy has only in-frame clones and lacks some. The table includes roughly 200,000 clones, about 85% detected once. The sequenced sample was PBMCs or T cells enriched from blood (not recorded which). Every receptor here comes from a man in his forties who had recovered from COVID-19. Each CDR3 is given with its conserved first and last residue. D genes are given only for firm matches. Size tells how often a clone was seen (once, few, many) or the class of an expanded clone, and some rows leave it out.

V gene: TRBV19
D gene: .
clone size: .
J gene: TRBJ2-3
CDR3 protein: CASSISLRTDTQYF
CDR3 DNA: TGTGCCAGTAGTATAAGTCTGAGAACAGATACGCAGTATTTT

V gene: TRBV27
D gene: TRBD1
clone size: .
J gene: TRBJ1-2
CDR3 protein: CASTDDRGDGYTF
CDR3 DNA: TGTGCCAGCACTGATGACAGGGGGGATGGCTACACCTTC

V gene: TRBV28
D gene: .
clone size: few
J gene: TRBJ1-5
CDR3 protein: CASRKGVSLNSNQPQHF
CDR3 DNA: TGTGCCAGCAGAAAAGGGGTCAGCCTAAATAGCAATCAGCCCCAGCATTTT

V gene: TRBV7-9
D gene: TRBD1
clone size: .
J gene: TRBJ1-4
CDR3 protein: CASRGDRVREKLFF
CDR3 DNA: TGTGCCAGCAGGGGGGACAGGGTTCGGGAAAAACTGTTTTTT

V gene: TRBV9
D gene: TRBD1
clone size: .
J gene: TRBJ2-7
CDR3 protein: CASSVATGGSEQYF
CDR3 DNA: TGTGCCAGCAGCGTGGCGACAGGGGGGAGCGAGCAGTACTTC

V gene: TRBV27
D gene: .
clone size: .
J gene: TRBJ2-2
CDR3 protein: CASSPSQGGSGGELFF
CDR3 DNA: TGTGCCAGCAGCCCCTCCCAGGGGGGCTCGGGCGGGGAGCTGTTTTTT

V gene: TRBV12-3/TRBV12-4
D gene: .
clone size: .
J gene: TRBJ1-5
CDR3 protein: CASGIQQGQPQHF
CDR3 DNA: TGTGCCAGCGGAATTCAACAGGGCCAGCCCCAGCATTTT

V gene: TRBV6-5
D gene: TRBD1
clone size: once
J gene: TRBJ2-7
CDR3 protein: CASRPGQTYEQYF
CDR3 DNA: TGTGCCAGCAGACCGGGACAGACCTACGAGCAGTACTTC

V gene: TRBV5-1
D gene: .
clone size: .
J gene: TRBJ1-1
CDR3 protein: CASLGQPPSSEAFF
CDR3 DNA: TGCGCCAGCCTCGGACAGCCGCCTTCGAGTGAAGCTTTCTTT

V gene: TRBV5-1
D gene: TRBD1
clone size: .
J gene: TRBJ1-2
CDR3 protein: CASSREGGQHYGYTF
CDR3 DNA: TGCGCCAGCAGCCGGGAGGGGGGACAGCACTATGGCTACACCTTC

V gene: TRBV5-1
D gene: TRBD1
clone size: .
J gene: TRBJ1-2
CDR3 protein: CASSPGQPQTNYGYTF
CDR3 DNA: TGCGCCAGCAGCCCGGGACAGCCACAAACTAACTATGGCTACACCTTC

V gene: TRBV9
D gene: TRBD1
clone size: .
J gene: TRBJ1-6
CDR3 protein: CASSPGAETGRNSPLHF
CDR3 DNA: TGTGCCAGCAGCCCTGGAGCCGAGACAGGGCGGAATTCACCCCTCCACTTT

V gene: TRBV30
D gene: .
clone size: .
J gene: TRBJ2-3
CDR3 protein: CAWGPGATDTQYF
CDR3 DNA: TGTGCCTGGGGCCCTGGGGCCACAGATACGCAGTATTTT

V gene: TRBV7-2
D gene: .
clone size: .
J gene: TRBJ1-4
CDR3 protein: CASSSQVGHNEKLFF
CDR3 DNA: TGTGCCAGCAGCTCCCAAGTGGGGCATAATGAAAAACTGTTTTTT

V gene: TRBV10-3
D gene: TRBD1
clone size: .
J gene: TRBJ1-1
CDR3 protein: CAAGAGQGTTEAFF
CDR3 DNA: TGTGCCGCCGGCGCGGGACAGGGGACAACTGAAGCTTTCTTT

V gene: TRBV9
D gene: TRBD1
clone size: .
J gene: TRBJ2-7
CDR3 protein: CASTEGADGEQYF
CDR3 DNA: TGTGCCAGCACCGAGGGGGCCGATGGCGAGCAGTACTTC

V gene: TRBV5-8
D gene: TRBD2
clone size: .
J gene: TRBJ2-1
CDR3 protein: CASSYSYGAGGSHEQFF
CDR3 DNA: TGTGCCAGCAGCTACTCCTACGGGGCGGGAGGGTCCCATGAGCAGTTCTTC

V gene: TRBV5-1
D gene: .
clone size: .
J gene: TRBJ2-7
CDR3 protein: CASSGLLDSYEQYF
CDR3 DNA: TGCGCCAGCAGCGGATTACTAGACTCCTACGAGCAGTACTTC

V gene: TRBV18
D gene: TRBD1
clone size: .
J gene: TRBJ1-1
CDR3 protein: CASSPPIRDRGSTEAFF
CDR3 DNA: TGTGCCAGCTCACCACCGATTCGGGACAGGGGAAGTACTGAAGCTTTCTTT

V gene: TRBV9
D gene: TRBD1
clone size: .
J gene: TRBJ1-3
CDR3 protein: CASSPGQISGNTIYF
CDR3 DNA: TGTGCCAGCAGCCCGGGACAGATCTCTGGAAACACCATATATTTT

V gene: TRBV3-1/TRBV3-2
D gene: .
clone size: many
J gene: TRBJ2-2
CDR3 protein: CASRRVSNTGELFF
CDR3 DNA: TGTGCCAGCAGACGGGTTTCGAACACCGGGGAGCTGTTTTTT

V gene: TRBV28
D gene: .
clone size: .
J gene: TRBJ1-4
CDR3 protein: CASSFGAAEKLFF
CDR3 DNA: TGTGCCAGCAGTTTTGGGGCAGCAGAAAAACTGTTTTTT

V gene: TRBV7-9
D gene: .
clone size: .
J gene: TRBJ1-5
CDR3 protein: CASSPPGGNQPQHF
CDR3 DNA: TGTGCCAGCAGCCCCCCGGGGGGCAATCAGCCCCAGCATTTT

V gene: TRBV19
D gene: .
clone size: .
J gene: TRBJ1-4
CDR3 protein: CASSIWEAATNEKLFF
CDR3 DNA: TGTGCCAGTAGTATTTGGGAGGCAGCAACTAATGAAAAACTGTTTTTT

V gene: TRBV27
D gene: TRBD1
clone size: .
J gene: TRBJ2-7
CDR3 protein: CASSFRYPGQGAYEQYF
CDR3 DNA: TGTGCCAGCAGTTTCCGCTACCCGGGACAGGGGGCCTACGAGCAGTACTTC

V gene: TRBV4-1
D gene: .
clone size: few
J gene: TRBJ2-3
CDR3 protein: CASSQGVDRPYTDTQYF
CDR3 DNA: TGCGCCAGCAGCCAGGGGGTTGACAGGCCTTACACAGATACGCAGTATTTT

V gene: TRBV28
D gene: .
clone size: .
J gene: TRBJ2-7
CDR3 protein: CASSFWDTNSYEQYF
CDR3 DNA: TGTGCCAGCAGTTTCTGGGACACCAATTCCTACGAGCAGTACTTC

V gene: TRBV3-1/TRBV3-2
D gene: .
clone size: .
J gene: TRBJ2-1
CDR3 protein: CASTDRSSYNEQFF
CDR3 DNA: TGTGCCAGCACTGACAGGAGCTCCTACAATGAGCAGTTCTTC

V gene: TRBV5-4
D gene: TRBD1
clone size: .
J gene: TRBJ2-7
CDR3 protein: CASSGETGGPYEQYF
CDR3 DNA: TGTGCCAGCAGCGGAGAGACAGGGGGGCCCTACGAGCAGTACTTC

V gene: TRBV6-1
D gene: TRBD1
clone size: .
J gene: TRBJ1-1
CDR3 protein: CATTGTADSEAFF
CDR3 DNA: TGTGCCACCACCGGGACAGCGGATTCTGAAGCTTTCTTT

V gene: TRBV24-1
D gene: .
clone size: .
J gene: TRBJ1-4
CDR3 protein: CATSDPGGSNEKLFF
CDR3 DNA: TGTGCCACCAGTGACCCAGGTGGATCTAATGAAAAACTGTTTTTT

V gene: TRBV2
D gene: .
clone size: .
J gene: TRBJ1-4
CDR3 protein: CASSDPSRGKEKLFF
CDR3 DNA: TGTGCCAGCAGTGACCCCAGCAGGGGCAAAGAAAAACTGTTTTTT

V gene: TRBV5-1
D gene: TRBD2
clone size: .
J gene: TRBJ2-1
CDR3 protein: CASESTSASYNEQFF
CDR3 DNA: TGCGCCAGCGAGTCGACTAGCGCATCCTACAATGAGCAGTTCTTC

V gene: TRBV28
D gene: .
clone size: .
J gene: TRBJ1-2
CDR3 protein: CASVQSGNGYTF
CDR3 DNA: TGTGCCAGCGTCCAATCAGGGAATGGCTACACCTTC

V gene: TRBV19
D gene: .
clone size: .
J gene: TRBJ1-6
CDR3 protein: CASSIGQGGSPLHF
CDR3 DNA: TGTGCCAGTAGTATAGGTCAGGGAGGTTCACCCCTCCACTTT

V gene: TRBV5-1
D gene: .
clone size: few
J gene: TRBJ1-2
CDR3 protein: CASSLEGGYGYTF
CDR3 DNA: TGCGCCAGCAGCTTGGAGGGAGGCTATGGCTACACCTTC

V gene: TRBV3-1/TRBV3-2
D gene: .
clone size: .
J gene: TRBJ1-1
CDR3 protein: CASSQAPGLPRF
CDR3 DNA: TGTGCCAGCAGCCAAGCACCGGGACTCCCACGTTTT

V gene: TRBV28
D gene: .
clone size: .
J gene: TRBJ1-5
CDR3 protein: CASSFLTASNQPQHF
CDR3 DNA: TGTGCCAGCAGTTTCCTGACAGCCAGCAATCAGCCCCAGCATTTT

V gene: TRBV2
D gene: .
clone size: .
J gene: TRBJ1-1
CDR3 protein: CASSEGRVNTEAFF
CDR3 DNA: TGTGCCAGCAGTGAAGGACGGGTAAACACTGAAGCTTTCTTT